The 27 T cell receptor beta chains below were found in one sample sequenced in a study of blood T cell repertoires in COVID-19. Profiled with immunoSEQ multiplex PCR; TCRdb holds only in-frame clones, not every one. In the table there are tens of thousands of clones, 87% of which are singletons. Input material: peripheral blood. These receptors were collected from a human donor in a cohort sampled during active COVID-19.

The gene calls are TRBV28 and TRBJ2-7; TRBD1 aligns across 8 bases. This CDR3 has 14 residues. Germline trimming cut 4 bases from V and 5 bases from J; bases unmatched to any gene: 7. In germline, CDR1 is MDHEN, CDR2 SYDVKM. CDR3 nucleotide sequence: TGTGCCAGCAGTTCACAGGGGGTCCCACACGAGCAGTACTTC. It encodes CASSSQGVPHEQYF. Full variable domain (remainder filled in from reference TRBV28 and TRBJ2-7): DVKVTQSSRYLVKRTGEKVFLECVQDMDHENMFWYRQDPGLGLRLIYFSYDVKMKEKGDIPEGYSVSREKKERFSLILESASTNQTSMYLCASSSQGVPHEQYFGPGTRLTVT.

The J gene is TRBJ2-3, the V gene TRBV6-5; TRBD2 agrees at 11 bases. Germline assignment: CDR1 MNHEY and CDR2 SVGAGI. After removal of 2 bases from V and 6 bases from J, the junction contained 4 bases not matched to a gene. The CDR3 length is 15 residues. CDR3 nucleotides: TGTGCCAGCAGTTACGGTCGGACTAGCGGGGATACGCAGTATTTT. This encodes CASSYGRTSGDTQYF.

V and J are TRBV7-3 and TRBJ2-1; 10 bases are shared with TRBD2. V lost 5 bases and J lost 7; bases outside the gene matches: 14. The CDR3 is made up of 17 amino acids. Germline-derived CDR1 and CDR2 are SGHTA and FQGTGA. CDR3 DNA sequence: TGTGCCAGCAGCCTTCTCCAGCGGGAGGGTAAAGGGAATGAGCAGTTCTTC. Residues: CASSLLQREGKGNEQFF.

The chain has TRBV28 and TRBJ1-1, with 10 positions matching TRBD1. This CDR3 has 16 residues. The V segment lost 6 bases and the J segment 1 base; nucleotides outside the gene matches: 8. Per germline, CDR1 MDHEN and CDR2 SYDVKM. The CDR3 protein is CASSRTRQGANTEAFF. The CDR3 DNA is TGTGCCAGCAGCCGTACCCGACAGGGGGCGAACACTGAAGCTTTCTTT.

The genes are TRBV28 and TRBJ2-7; D uncertain. CDR1 is MDHEN and CDR2 is SYDVKM in the germline V gene. With 5 bases removed from V and 6 bases from J, the gap between germline ends came to 20 bases. This CDR3 is built from 15 residues. The CDR3 nucleotides read TGTGCCAGCAGTCCCTTGTCCGAGTCCTTTGGCGAGCAGTACTTC. Its protein product is CASSPLSESFGEQYF.

The chain carries TRBV7-8 and TRBJ2-1; D is unresolved. The V and J ends lost 1 base and 8 bases respectively, with 9 bases between them. The CDR3 runs 13 residues. The germline CDR1 and CDR2 sequences are SGHVS and FQNEAQ. The CDR3 nucleotides are TGTGCCAGCAGCTTAGGACCGGGTGATGAGCAGTTCTTC. Translation: CASSLGPGDEQFF.

The chain uses TRBV27 and TRBJ2-7; possibly TRBD1 for D (6 bases). Germline V CDR1 and CDR2: MNHEY, SMNVEV (reference sequence). V was cut by 0 bases and J by 3 bases, with 9 bases left in between. The CDR3 covers 14 residues. CDR3 region: CASSLSFRGYEQYF. DNA of the CDR3: TGTGCCAGCAGTTTATCTTTCAGGGGCTACGAGCAGTACTTC.

The rearrangement links TRBV7-9 to TRBJ1-2, with D perhaps TRBD1 (6 bases). Germline V CDR1 and CDR2: SEHNR, FQNEAQ (reference sequence). The V end was cut by 2 bases, the J end by 6 bases, with 10 bases between. The CDR3 extends over 13 amino acids. The DNA for the CDR3 is TGTGCCAGCAGCTTAATCAGGGACAATGGCTACACCTTC. Residues: CASSLIRDNGYTF.

This clone was detected a few times. The chain is built from TRBV5-1 and TRBJ2-3, with D perhaps matching TRBD1 (7 bases). This CDR3 contains 13 residues. Germline lookup yields CDR1 SGHRS and CDR2 YFSETQ. The V and J ends lost 4 bases and 5 bases respectively, with 11 bases between them. The CDR3 is CASSPQGGDTQYF. The DNA of the CDR3 is TGCGCCAGCAGCCCCCAGGGGGGAGATACGCAGTATTTT.

About this clone itself: Sequence at one end of the junction differs from germline and may be a read error. J is TRBJ2-2 and V is TRBV7-7; 15 nucleotides agree with TRBD2. CDR1 is SSHAT and CDR2 is FNYEAQ in the germline V gene (reference sequence). CDR3 length: 15 residues. CDR3 in amino acids: CASSPGLAGGGELFF. CDR3 sequence (DNA): TGTGCTAGCAGCCCGGGACTAGCGGGAGGCGGGGAGCTGTTTTTT.

The chain is built from TRBV12-5 and TRBJ2-3; the match to TRBD2 covers 7 bases. Per the germline V gene, CDR1 is LGHNT and CDR2 is FRNRAP. V was pared by 5 bases and J by 4 bases, with 15 bases of the junction left unmatched. This CDR3 comprises 17 residues. The CDR3 spells CASGPSPGTNHADTQYF. The CDR3 bases are TGTGCTAGTGGTCCTTCTCCCGGGACTAATCACGCAGATACGCAGTATTTT.

This clone was recorded a few times. The chain carries TRBV27 and TRBJ2-2, with TRBD2 identical over 14 bases. The V gene end was trimmed by 7 bases and the J gene end by 4 bases; junction bases not matched to a gene: 8. CDR1 is MNHEY, CDR2 SMNVEV, per germline (reference sequence). The CDR3 length is 17 residues. DNA for the CDR3: TGTGCCAGCAACCCGGGACTAGCGGGAGACCGCACCGGGGAGCTGTTTTTT. Its translation: CASNPGLAGDRTGELFF.

This clone was picked up a small number of times. This chain joins TRBV14 and TRBJ2-1; D may be TRBD2 (6 bases). CDR1 is SGHDN and CDR2 is FVKESK in the germline V gene. Trimming shortened V by 4 bases and J by 5 bases, and 18 bases separated the two germline ends. The CDR3 has 16 residues. CDR3 protein: CASSPISGGNNNEQFF. DNA for the CDR3: TGTGCCAGCAGCCCGATTAGCGGTGGGAATAACAATGAGCAGTTCTTC.

The rearrangement links TRBV5-4 to TRBJ2-5, with D tentatively TRBD1 (6 bases). The CDR3 sequence is 15 residues long. Per germline, CDR1 SGHNT and CDR2 YYREEE (reference sequence). Trimming stripped 3 bases from V and 2 bases from J, with 14 bases between. CDR3 amino acids: CASSSLTGNQETQYF. CDR3 nucleotides: TGTGCCAGCAGCTCGCTCACAGGGAATCAAGAGACCCAGTACTTC.

This rearrangement joins TRBV18 to TRBJ2-2, with D possibly TRBD2 on 5 matching bases. CDR3 length: 14 residues. The germline V gene encodes CDR1 KGHSH and CDR2 LQKENI. The V gene lost 2 bases and the J gene lost 5 bases, with 9 bases spanning the gap. The CDR3 sequence: CASSPSWETGELFF. CDR3 bases: TGTGCCAGCTCACCATCCTGGGAGACCGGGGAGCTGTTTTTT.

V usage is TRBV5-5 and J usage is TRBJ2-3, with TRBD2 as a possible D gene (6 bases). Per the germline V gene, CDR1 is SGHKS and CDR2 is YYEKEE (reference sequence). The CDR3 is 15 residues long. Trimming took 2 bases from V and 0 from J, leaving 10 bases between them. In nucleotides, the CDR3 is TGTGCCAGCAGCTTAACGCGGGGTAGCACAGATACGCAGTATTTT. Translating gives CASSLTRGSTDTQYF.

The chain links TRBV2 to TRBJ1-2, with 10 bases fitting TRBD1. V trimming: 7 bases; J trimming: 8 bases; junction bases outside the gene matches: 7. Germline V gene lookup returns CDR1 SNHLY and CDR2 FYNNEI. This CDR3 is built from 13 residues. The CDR3 loop is CASTGQGVGGYTF. In DNA, the CDR3 is TGTGCCAGCACCGGACAGGGGGTGGGGGGCTACACCTTC.

V gene TRBV28 combines with J gene TRBJ2-5; maybe TRBD1 (6 bases). There are 15 residues in the CDR3. Looked up from germline, CDR1 is MDHEN and CDR2 is SYDVKM. V was shortened by 8 bases and J by 2 bases, with 18 bases between the two germline ends. The CDR3 sequence: CASHRAGAEQETQYF. In DNA, the CDR3 is TGTGCCAGCCACCGGGCAGGGGCCGAACAAGAGACCCAGTACTTC.

This clone occurred once. The chain links TRBV5-1 to TRBJ1-1; D remains unclear. The germline gives CDR1 SGHRS, CDR2 YFSETQ. V was cut by 6 bases and J by 2 bases, with 20 bases left in between. The CDR3 runs 16 residues. The CDR3 sequence is CASKRTAAAGNTEAFF. The CDR3 bases are TGCGCCAGCAAACGGACTGCGGCAGCCGGAAACACTGAAGCTTTCTTT.

The rearrangement links TRBV15 to TRBJ1-5; D gene uncertain. V was cut by 0 bases and J by 4 bases, with 7 bases left in between. The germline V gene encodes CDR1 LNHNV and CDR2 YYDKDF (reference sequence). The CDR3 contains 14 residues. CDR3 sequence: CATSRDPGNQPQHF. For the CDR3, the DNA is TGTGCCACCAGCAGAGATCCGGGGAATCAGCCCCAGCATTTT.

This sequence joins TRBV3-1 (or the pseudogene TRBV3-2) and TRBJ2-7, with D possibly matching TRBD2 (5 bases). Trimming left V 0 bases short and J 0 bases short, with 12 bases between. The CDR3 is made up of 16 amino acids. Germline V gene lookup returns CDR1 LGHDT and CDR2 YNNKEL (reference sequence). Written as DNA, the CDR3 is TGTGCCAGCAGCCAAGATCCTAGCTCTGGCTCCTACGAGCAGTACTTC. It encodes CASSQDPSSGSYEQYF.

The chain uses TRBV27 and TRBJ1-4; 11 nucleotides agree with TRBD1. V lost 6 bases and J lost 7; bases outside the gene matches: 1. This CDR3 spans 13 amino acids. Germline values: CDR1 MNHEY, CDR2 SMNVEV (reference sequence). The CDR3 protein is CASRDRGPEKLFF. CDR3 nucleotide sequence: TGTGCCAGCAGGGACAGGGGGCCTGAAAAACTGTTTTTT.

The CDR3 bases are TGTGCCAGCAGCCGACAGGGGGCCCCTGAAGCTTTCTTT. As protein: CASSRQGAPEAFF. The chain employs TRBV28 and TRBJ1-1; 10 bases agree with TRBD1. With V trimmed by 6 bases and J by 6 bases, 4 bases remained unmatched. Looked up from germline, CDR1 is MDHEN and CDR2 is SYDVKM. CDR3 size: 13 residues. The full variable domain, its missing parts supplied by reference TRBV28 and TRBJ1-1, is DVKVTQSSRYLVKRTGEKVFLECVQDMDHENMFWYRQDPGLGLRLIYFSYDVKMKEKGDIPEGYSVSREKKERFSLILESASTNQTSMYLCASSRQGAPEAFFGQGTRLTVV.

The chain uses TRBV7-2 and TRBJ2-5; a possible D gene is TRBD1 (5 bases). The length of the CDR3 is 15 residues. Trimming took 5 bases from V and 3 from J, leaving 16 bases between them. The germline V gene has CDR1 SGHTA and CDR2 FQGNSA. The CDR3 DNA reads TGTGCCAGCAGCAAAGGCATTGGACAAAAAGAGACCCAGTACTTC. Protein: CASSKGIGQKETQYF.

The V call is TRBV3-1 (or the pseudogene TRBV3-2), the J call TRBJ2-3; 9 bases align to TRBD2. CDR1 and CDR2 from the germline V gene are LGHDT and YNNKEL (reference sequence). The CDR3 is 15 residues long. With 1 base clipped from V and 6 bases from J, the junction kept 5 bases outside the gene matches. CDR3 DNA: TGTGCCAGCAGCCAAGGCGGGAGGGCCGCGGATACGCAGTATTTT. Translated, it gives CASSQGGRAADTQYF.

V usage is TRBV12-3 or TRBV12-4 and J usage is TRBJ1-2; D remains ambiguous. The CDR3 length is 13 residues. V was pared by 4 bases and J by 10 bases, with 16 bases between. The CDR3 here is CASSSTERSYYTF. Written as DNA, the CDR3 is TGTGCCAGCAGTTCGACGGAGAGAAGTTACTACACCTTC.

V is TRBV27 and J is TRBJ2-1, with 7 bases aligning to TRBD2. CDR1 MNHEY and CDR2 SMNVEV come from the germline V gene (reference sequence). With V trimmed by 7 bases and J by 2 bases, 14 bases remained unmatched. The CDR3 spans 17 residues. CDR3 protein: CASTTVTGGRPYNEQFF. The CDR3 DNA reads TGTGCCAGCACGACGGTGACGGGAGGCCGCCCCTACAATGAGCAGTTCTTC.